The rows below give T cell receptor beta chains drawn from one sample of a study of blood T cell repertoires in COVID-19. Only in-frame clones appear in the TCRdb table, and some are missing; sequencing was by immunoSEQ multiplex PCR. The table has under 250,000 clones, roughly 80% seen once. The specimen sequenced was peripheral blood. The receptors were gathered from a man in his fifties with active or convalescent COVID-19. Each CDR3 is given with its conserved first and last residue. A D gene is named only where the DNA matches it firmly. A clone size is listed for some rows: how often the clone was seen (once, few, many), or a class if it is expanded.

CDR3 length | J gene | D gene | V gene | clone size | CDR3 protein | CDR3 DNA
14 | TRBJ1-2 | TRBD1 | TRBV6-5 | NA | CASGTGGVLGGYTF | TGTGCCAGCGGGACAGGGGGCGTGTTGGGAGGCTACACCTTC
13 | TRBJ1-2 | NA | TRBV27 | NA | CASSFDKNYGYTF | TGTGCCAGCAGTTTCGACAAAAACTATGGCTACACCTTC
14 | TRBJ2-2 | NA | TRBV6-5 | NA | CASRIVQEPGELFF | TGTGCCAGCAGGATAGTTCAAGAGCCCGGGGAGCTGTTTTTT
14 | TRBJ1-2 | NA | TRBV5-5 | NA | CASTPPGTDSVYTF | TGTGCCAGCACCCCTCCCGGGACGGACAGTGTGTACACCTTC
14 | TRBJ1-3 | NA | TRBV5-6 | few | CASSLGGFGNTIYF | TGTGCCAGCAGCCTCGGGGGGTTTGGAAACACCATATATTTT
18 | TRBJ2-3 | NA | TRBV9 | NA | CASSVATTARSLPDTQYF | TGTGCCAGCAGCGTAGCTACGACAGCCCGTTCCCTCCCAGATACGCAGTATTTT
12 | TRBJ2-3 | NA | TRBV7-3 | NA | CASSPRGDTQYF | TGTGCCAGCAGCCCCCGGGGGGATACGCAGTATTTT
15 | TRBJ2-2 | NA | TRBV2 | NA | CASSETGQPRGELFF | TGTGCCAGCAGCGAAACAGGACAGCCTCGAGGGGAGCTGTTTTTT
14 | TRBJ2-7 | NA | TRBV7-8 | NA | CASSLGTGTYEQYF | TGTGCCAGCAGCTTAGGTACAGGGACCTACGAGCAGTACTTC
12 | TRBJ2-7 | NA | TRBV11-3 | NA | CASSSGTYEQYF | TGTGCCAGCAGCTCCGGGACTTACGAGCAGTACTTC
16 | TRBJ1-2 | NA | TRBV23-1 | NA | CASSLYRQPRDYGYTF | TGCGCCAGCAGTCTATACCGCCAACCCAGGGACTATGGCTACACCTTC
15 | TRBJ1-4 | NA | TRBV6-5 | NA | CASNQGDGTNEKLFF | TGTGCCAGCAACCAAGGAGACGGAACTAATGAAAAACTGTTTTTT
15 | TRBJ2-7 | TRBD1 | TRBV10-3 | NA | CAIRVGQESSYEQYF | TGTGCCATCAGAGTCGGACAGGAAAGCTCCTACGAGCAGTACTTC